Sequencing of this T cell receptor (beta chain) was carried out in a study of PD-L1 blockade in urothelial cancer. The time point was: peripheral blood 6 weeks after treatment start. The protocol was immunoSEQ multiplex PCR, while the TCRdb copy is restricted to in-frame clones and leaves out a portion. This table has around 19,000 clones, around 81% appearing once. This CDR3 is built from 18 residues. CDR1 is SEHNR and CDR2 is FQNEAQ in the germline V gene (reference sequence). The J segment lost 1 base and the V segment lost 5 bases, leaving 13 bases of the junction unmatched. The chain uses TRBV7-9 and TRBJ1-1; TRBD1 matches 10 bases. The material sequenced was PBMCs, taken around atezolizumab (anti-PD-L1) treatment. The origin of this receptor is a man in his fifties with urothelial cancer. The CDR3 bases are TGTGCCAGCAGCCCCAAGACAGGGGGCGATGTTAAGAACACTGAAGCTTTCTTT. Translating gives CASSPKTGGDVKNTEAFF.